This TCR beta chain was documented in a study of blood T cell repertoires in COVID-19. Study details: COVID-19 samples, acute and convalescent, were from the United States, Italy and Spain. Sample material is recorded as cDNA or gDNA derived from T cells, B-cell-depleted T cells, or PBMCs.

The CDR3 loop spans 14 amino acids. Germline values: CDR1 SNHLY, CDR2 FYNNEI. V trimming: 4 bases; J trimming: 8 bases; junction bases outside the gene matches: 9. Under the authors' procedure: Amplified reference gene primers provided the basis for estimating nucleated cell counts. The protocol was immunoSEQ multiplex PCR, while the TCRdb copy is restricted to in-frame clones and leaves out a portion. V, J and clone size reflect that table, while D and trimming were determined from the DNA. Counted here are around 230,000 clones, about 79% occurring once; the ten biggest clones make up around 9.9%. The sequence was collected from a woman of 80 years or more with acute or convalescent COVID-19. The chain employs TRBV2 and TRBJ1-2; 8 positions match TRBD1. The sample was peripheral blood. The DNA of the CDR3 is TGTGCCAGCAGTGGATTTGGACAGGGTTACGGCTACACCTTC. Its translation: CASSGFGQGYGYTF.